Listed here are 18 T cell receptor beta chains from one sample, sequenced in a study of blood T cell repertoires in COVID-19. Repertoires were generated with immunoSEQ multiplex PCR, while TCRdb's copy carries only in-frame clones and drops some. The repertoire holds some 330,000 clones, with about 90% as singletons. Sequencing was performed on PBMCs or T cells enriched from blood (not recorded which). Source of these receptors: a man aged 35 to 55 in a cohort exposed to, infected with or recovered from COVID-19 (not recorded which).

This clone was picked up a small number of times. CDR3 protein: CASTRRRADEQYF. DNA for the CDR3: TGTGCCAGCACCAGAAGGAGGGCGGACGAGCAGTACTTC. This chain uses TRBV2 with TRBJ2-7; D possibly corresponds to TRBD2 (6 bases). The V end lost 7 bases, the J end lost 5 bases, and 15 bases lay between the germline ends. Germline V gene sequence: CDR1 SNHLY, CDR2 FYNNEI. The CDR3 is 13 amino acids.

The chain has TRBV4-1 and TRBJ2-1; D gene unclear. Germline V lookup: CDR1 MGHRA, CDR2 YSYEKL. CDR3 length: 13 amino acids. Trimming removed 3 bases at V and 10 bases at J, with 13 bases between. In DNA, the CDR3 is TGCGCCAGCAGCCATACCGACAAGTTGGAGCAGTTCTTC. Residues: CASSHTDKLEQFF.

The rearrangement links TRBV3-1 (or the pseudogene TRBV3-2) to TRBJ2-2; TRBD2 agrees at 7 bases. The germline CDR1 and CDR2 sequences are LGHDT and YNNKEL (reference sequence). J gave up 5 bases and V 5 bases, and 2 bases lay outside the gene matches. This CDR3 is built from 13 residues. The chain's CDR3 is CASSRLATGELFF. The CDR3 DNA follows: TGTGCCAGCAGCAGACTAGCTACCGGGGAGCTGTTTTTT.

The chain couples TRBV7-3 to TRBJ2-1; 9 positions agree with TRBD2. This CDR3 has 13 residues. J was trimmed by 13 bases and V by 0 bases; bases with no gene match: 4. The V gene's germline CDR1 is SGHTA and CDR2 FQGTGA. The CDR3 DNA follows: TGTGCCAGCAGCTTAACTAGCGGGAGTGTTCAGTTCTTC. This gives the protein CASSLTSGSVQFF.

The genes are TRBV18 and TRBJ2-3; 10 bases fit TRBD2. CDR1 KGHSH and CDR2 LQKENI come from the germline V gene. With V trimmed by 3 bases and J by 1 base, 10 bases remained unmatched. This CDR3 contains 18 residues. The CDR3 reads CASSPGIAGGQRTDTQYF. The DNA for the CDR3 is TGTGCCAGCTCACCGGGAATAGCGGGAGGCCAACGCACAGATACGCAGTATTTT.

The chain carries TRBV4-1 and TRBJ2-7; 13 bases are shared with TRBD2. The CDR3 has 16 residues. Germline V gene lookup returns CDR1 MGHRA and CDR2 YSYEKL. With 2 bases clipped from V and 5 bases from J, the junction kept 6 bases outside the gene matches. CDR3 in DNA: TGCGCCAGCAGCCAACACAGGGGGACTAGCGGGAACGAGCAGTACTTC. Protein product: CASSQHRGTSGNEQYF.

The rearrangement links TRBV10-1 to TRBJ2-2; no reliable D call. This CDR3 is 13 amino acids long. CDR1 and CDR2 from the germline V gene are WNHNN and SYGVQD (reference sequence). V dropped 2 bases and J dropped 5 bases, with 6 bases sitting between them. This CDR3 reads CASSEGQTGELFF. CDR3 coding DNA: TGCGCCAGCAGTGAGGGGCAGACCGGGGAGCTGTTTTTT.

The CDR3 protein is CASSAGQATDTQYF. CDR3 DNA sequence: TGTGCCAGCAGTGCAGGGCAAGCCACAGATACGCAGTATTTT. The chain carries TRBV6-4 and TRBJ2-3, with D tentatively TRBD1 (5 bases). CDR1 and CDR2 from the germline V gene are MRHNA and SNTAGT. CDR3 length: 14 residues. The V gene lost 4 bases and the J gene lost 2 bases, with 10 bases spanning the gap.

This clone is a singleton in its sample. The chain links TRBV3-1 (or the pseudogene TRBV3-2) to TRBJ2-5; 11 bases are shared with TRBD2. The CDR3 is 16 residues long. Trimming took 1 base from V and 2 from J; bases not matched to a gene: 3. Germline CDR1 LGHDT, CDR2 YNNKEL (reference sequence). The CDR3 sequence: CASSQGLAGGQETQYF. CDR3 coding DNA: TGTGCCAGCAGCCAAGGGCTAGCGGGAGGACAAGAGACCCAGTACTTC.

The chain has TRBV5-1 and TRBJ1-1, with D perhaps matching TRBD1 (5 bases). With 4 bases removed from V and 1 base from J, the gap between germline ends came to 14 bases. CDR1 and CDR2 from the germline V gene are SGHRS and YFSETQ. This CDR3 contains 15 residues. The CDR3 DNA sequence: TGCGCCAGCAGCGCGACCGGGGGGAAGAACACTGAAGCTTTCTTT. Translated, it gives CASSATGGKNTEAFF.

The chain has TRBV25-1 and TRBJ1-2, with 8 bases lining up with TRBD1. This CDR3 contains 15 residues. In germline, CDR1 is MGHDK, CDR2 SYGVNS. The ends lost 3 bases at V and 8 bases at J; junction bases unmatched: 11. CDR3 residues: CASSDRGQGRGGYTF. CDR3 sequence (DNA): TGTGCCAGCAGTGACCGCGGACAGGGTCGGGGCGGCTACACCTTC.

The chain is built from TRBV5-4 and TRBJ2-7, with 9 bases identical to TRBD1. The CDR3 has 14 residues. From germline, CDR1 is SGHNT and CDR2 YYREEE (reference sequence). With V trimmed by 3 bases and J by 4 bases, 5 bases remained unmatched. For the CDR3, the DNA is TGTGCCAGCAGCTACAGGGGGCTGGGTTACGAGCAGTACTTC. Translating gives CASSYRGLGYEQYF. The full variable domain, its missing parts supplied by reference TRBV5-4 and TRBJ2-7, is ETGVTQSPTHLIKTRGQQVTLRCSSQSGHNTVSWYQQALGQGPQFIFQYYREEENGRGNFPPRFSGLQFPNYSSELNVNALELDDSALYLCASSYRGLGYEQYFGPGTRLTVT.

The CDR3 DNA follows: TGTGCCAGTAGCCAACAGGGGTTCAATCAGCCCCAGCATTTT. Its protein product is CASSQQGFNQPQHF. This chain joins TRBV19 and TRBJ1-5, with 7 positions matching TRBD1. The CDR3 has 14 amino acids. V was pared by 6 bases and J by 3 bases, with 5 bases of the junction left unmatched. Germline loops: CDR1 LNHDA, CDR2 SQIVND (reference sequence).

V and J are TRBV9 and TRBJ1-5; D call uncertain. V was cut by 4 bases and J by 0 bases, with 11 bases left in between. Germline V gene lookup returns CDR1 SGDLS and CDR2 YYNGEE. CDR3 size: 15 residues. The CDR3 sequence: CASSPSGYSNQPQHF. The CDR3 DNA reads TGTGCCAGCAGCCCGAGTGGTTATAGCAATCAGCCCCAGCATTTT.

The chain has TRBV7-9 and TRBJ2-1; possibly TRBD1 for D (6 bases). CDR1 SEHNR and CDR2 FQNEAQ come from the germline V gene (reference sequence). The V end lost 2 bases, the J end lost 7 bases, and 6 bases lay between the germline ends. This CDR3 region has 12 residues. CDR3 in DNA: TGTGCCAGCAGCTTAAGGGGGAATGAGCAGTTCTTC. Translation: CASSLRGNEQFF.

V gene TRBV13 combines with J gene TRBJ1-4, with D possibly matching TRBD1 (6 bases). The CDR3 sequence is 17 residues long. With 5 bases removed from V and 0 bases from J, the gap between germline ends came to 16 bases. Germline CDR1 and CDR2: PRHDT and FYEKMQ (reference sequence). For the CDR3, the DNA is TGTGCCAGCAGCGATCGACAGGAGGTTGCAACTAATGAAAAACTGTTTTTT. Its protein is CASSDRQEVATNEKLFF. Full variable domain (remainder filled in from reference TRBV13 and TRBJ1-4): AAGVIQSPRHLIKEKRETATLKCYPIPRHDTVYWYQQGPGQDPQFLISFYEKMQSDKGSIPDRFSAQQFSDYHSELNMSSLELGDSALYFCASSDRQEVATNEKLFFGSGTQLSVL.

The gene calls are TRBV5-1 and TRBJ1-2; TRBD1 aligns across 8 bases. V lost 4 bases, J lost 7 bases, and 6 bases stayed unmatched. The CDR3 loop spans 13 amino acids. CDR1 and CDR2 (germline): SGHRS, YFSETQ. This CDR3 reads CASSGSDRAGYTF. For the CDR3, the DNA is TGCGCCAGCAGCGGGTCGGACAGGGCTGGCTACACCTTC.

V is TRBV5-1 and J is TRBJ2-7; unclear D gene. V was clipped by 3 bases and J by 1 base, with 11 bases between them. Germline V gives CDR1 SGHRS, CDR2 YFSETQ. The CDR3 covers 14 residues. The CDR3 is CASSSISGSYEQYF. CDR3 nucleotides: TGCGCCAGCAGCTCCATCTCCGGGTCCTACGAGCAGTACTTC.